The 21 T cell receptor beta chains reported below all come from one sample, sequenced in a study of CD8 T cells in ankylosing spondylitis. TCRdb processed the 5' RACE reads anew with MiXCR; each CDR3 protein has one entry. The sample holds 650,000 to 800,000 distinct CDR3 sequences; around 20% are singletons and the top ten take about 20%. These TCRs are of unknown antigen specificity. Study-level findings and limits: Blood of patients with ankylosing spondylitis appeared to be characterized by a TCR beta motif of several highly homologous variants.

Material for sequencing was blood, either unsorted or a sorted T cell fraction (not recorded which). The receptors were sampled from a male donor with ankylosing spondylitis.

In the case of this clonotype: A read error may produce the germline difference seen at one junction end. The chain joins TRBV27 to TRBJ2-1; D is possibly TRBD2 (5 bases). Per germline, CDR1 MNHEY and CDR2 SMNVEV (reference sequence). CDR3 length equals 15 residues. The CDR3 DNA follows: TGTGCCAGCAATTTAGCGAGGAGCTCCTACAATGAGCAGTTCTTC. As protein: CASNLARSSYNEQFF.

The V and J genes are TRBV6-5 and TRBJ2-1; 9 bases are a match to TRBD1. The trim removed 2 bases at V and 4 bases at J, leaving 6 bases unmatched. Germline values: CDR1 MNHEY, CDR2 SVGAGI. The CDR3 extends over 16 amino acids. CDR3 DNA sequence: TGTGCCAGCAGTTACGGGACAGGGTCCGGGTACAATGAGCAGTTCTTC. Encoded protein: CASSYGTGSGYNEQFF.

The rearrangement links TRBV6-5 to TRBJ2-7; D possibly corresponds to TRBD1 (6 bases). The germline gives CDR1 MNHEY, CDR2 SVGAGI. This CDR3 comprises 14 residues. V was trimmed by 2 bases and J by 3 bases, leaving 11 bases between them. The CDR3 loop reads CASSYMDSRYEQYF. The CDR3 bases are TGTGCCAGCAGTTACATGGACAGTCGCTACGAGCAGTACTTC.

Only a few counts were recorded for this clonotype. The chain is built from TRBV2 and TRBJ2-7; D possibly corresponds to TRBD1 (5 bases). Trimming removed 4 bases at V and 5 bases at J, with 15 bases between. This CDR3 contains 14 residues. Germline V lookup: CDR1 SNHLY, CDR2 FYNNEI. The CDR3 is CASSAGPGSHEQYF. The CDR3 region has the DNA TGTGCCAGCAGTGCAGGGCCGGGTTCCCACGAGCAGTACTTC.

This clonotype has a handful of counts. The chain employs TRBV19 and TRBJ2-6; D is ambiguous. The V end lost 5 bases, the J end lost 2 bases, and 10 bases lay between the germline ends. The CDR3 runs to 15 residues. Germline V gene sequence: CDR1 LNHDA, CDR2 SQIVND (reference sequence). CDR3 bases: TGTGCCAGTAGTCTGTGGGTCGCTGGGGCCAACGTCCTGACTTTC. It encodes CASSLWVAGANVLTF.

Remarks on this clonotype: At one of its ends the junction is not consistent with the germline gene, which may arise from a read error. V and J are TRBV13 and TRBJ2-2; 11 bases fit TRBD2. The length of the CDR3 is 16 residues. Germline values: CDR1 PRHDT, CDR2 FYEKMQ (reference sequence). CDR3 nucleotide sequence: TGTGCCAGCGGCTTTGGGACTAGCGGTAACACCGGGGAGCTGTTTTTT. As protein: CASGFGTSGNTGELFF.

This clonotype was counted a few times. The rearrangement uses TRBV10-2 and TRBJ2-1; the D gene is possibly TRBD1 (5 bases). The CDR3 sequence is 15 residues long. The germline CDR1 and CDR2 sequences are WSHSY and SAAADI. V lost 3 bases, J lost 1 base, and 10 bases lay in between. Here the CDR3 DNA reads TGCGCCAGCAGTGATGGGGCATCTTCCTACAATGAGCAGTTCTTC. Translating gives CASSDGASSYNEQFF.

This clonotype came up a few times. The chain couples TRBV9 to TRBJ2-7; D is undetermined. CDR3 size: 14 residues. The germline CDR1 and CDR2 sequences are SGDLS and YYNGEE. V lost 0 bases and J lost 3, with 10 bases in between. CDR3 amino acids: CASSVGLFGYEQYF. The CDR3 nucleotides are TGTGCCAGCAGCGTAGGACTGTTTGGCTACGAGCAGTACTTC.

The sample holds a few counts of this clonotype. The V and J genes are TRBV10-3 and TRBJ1-3, with D perhaps matching TRBD1 (5 bases). Germline loops: CDR1 ENHRY, CDR2 SYGVKD. This CDR3 is built from 12 residues. Deletions cut 6 bases from V and 4 bases from J, with 7 bases between. The CDR3 sequence is CAIRGDGNTIYF. The CDR3 nucleotides read TGTGCCATCAGAGGGGACGGAAACACCATATATTTT.

The V call is TRBV30, the J call TRBJ1-2; TRBD1 might be the D (5 bases). Per the germline V gene, CDR1 is GTSNPN and CDR2 is SVGIG (reference sequence). The CDR3 runs 13 residues. Trimming took off 2 bases at V and 5 bases at J, with 12 bases between the two ends. In nucleotides, the CDR3 is TGTGCCTGGAGTATGGACACCAATTATGGCTACACCTTC. Protein: CAWSMDTNYGYTF.

The rearrangement links TRBV5-6 to TRBJ2-1; 8 bases line up with TRBD1. J was trimmed by 2 bases and V by 0 bases; bases with no gene match: 4. Germline CDR1 and CDR2: SGHDT and YYEEEE. The CDR3 contains 16 residues. Here the CDR3 reads CASSLGTGTPYNEQFF. CDR3 nucleotide sequence: TGTGCCAGCAGCTTGGGGACAGGGACCCCCTACAATGAGCAGTTCTTC.

This CDR3 is CASSFRGFTDTQYF. In DNA form, the CDR3 reads TGTGCCAGCAGTTTCAGGGGGTTCACAGATACGCAGTATTTT. The V gene is TRBV27, the J gene TRBJ2-3, with 7 bases that match TRBD1. This CDR3 has 14 amino acids. Losses at the gene ends were 3 bases for V and 2 bases for J; bases not matched to a gene: 2. Germline lookup yields CDR1 MNHEY and CDR2 SMNVEV (reference sequence).

This clonotype was counted only a few times. The chain carries TRBV10-3 and TRBJ1-2; TRBD1 matches 7 bases. Per germline, CDR1 ENHRY and CDR2 SYGVKD. V lost 4 bases to trimming and J lost 2 bases; unmatched junction nucleotides: 4. The CDR3 has 14 amino acids. CDR3 sequence reads: CAISGTGSNYGYTF. CDR3 coding DNA: TGTGCCATCAGTGGGACAGGTTCCAACTATGGCTACACCTTC.

V usage is TRBV28 and J usage is TRBJ1-1; 9 nucleotides align to TRBD1. Trimming took 7 bases from V and 4 from J; bases not matched to a gene: 10. CDR3 length: 15 amino acids. CDR1 and CDR2 (germline): MDHEN, SYDVKM. CDR3 residues: CASIDRDRVSTEAFF. The CDR3 DNA reads as TGTGCCAGCATCGACCGGGACAGGGTAAGCACTGAAGCTTTCTTT.

The chain is built from TRBV11-2 and TRBJ2-7; 8 nucleotides align to TRBD1. The germline V gene has CDR1 SGHAT and CDR2 FQNNGV. The V segment lost 6 bases and the J segment 1 base; nucleotides outside the gene matches: 8. CDR3 length equals 15 residues. CDR3 in DNA: TGTGCCAGCAGTCCCGGACAGGGTATTTCCTACGAGCAGTACTTC. This gives the protein CASSPGQGISYEQYF.

This clonotype was counted between two and nine times. The rearrangement uses TRBV5-1 and TRBJ1-6; 8 bases match TRBD1. The V segment lost 4 bases and the J segment 10 bases; nucleotides outside the gene matches: 10. CDR1 and CDR2 (germline): SGHRS, YFSETQ. This CDR3 contains 15 residues. Here the CDR3 reads CASSRDRTDTSPLHF. The CDR3 coding sequence is TGCGCCAGCAGCCGGGACAGGACCGACACATCACCCCTCCACTTT.

With regard to this clonotype: The germline gene is not matched at one end of the junction; a read error may be the cause. The chain recombines TRBV9 with TRBJ1-2; TRBD1 agrees at 8 bases. Germline CDR1 SGDLS, CDR2 YYNGEE. CDR3 length equals 14 residues. The CDR3 is CVSSGTGANYGYTF. The CDR3 region has the DNA TGTGTCAGCAGCGGGACAGGAGCTAACTATGGCTACACCTTC.

The chain joins TRBV4-2 to TRBJ2-3; D could derive from TRBD1 or TRBD2 (5 bases each). V dropped 4 bases and J dropped 5 bases, with 13 bases sitting between them. The CDR3 consists of 14 residues. Germline loops: CDR1 LGHNA, CDR2 YNFKEQ. CDR3 residues: CASSRGGEGDTQYF. CDR3 nucleotide sequence: TGTGCCAGCAGCCGTGGGGGAGAGGGAGATACGCAGTATTTT.

This clonotype was detected a few times. The CDR3 DNA reads TGTGCCAGCAGCCCGTCAGGACCGGATGGCTACACCTTC. The encoded protein is CASSPSGPDGYTF. The V call is TRBV4-2, the J call TRBJ1-2; no definite D call. CDR3 length equals 13 residues. The V gene's germline CDR1 is LGHNA and CDR2 YNFKEQ. The V and J ends lost 4 bases and 6 bases respectively, with 12 bases between them.

This clonotype has a handful of counts. The chain joins TRBV2 to TRBJ2-5; D is uncertain. V lost 5 bases, J lost 1 base, and 14 bases lay in between. Germline CDR1 SNHLY, CDR2 FYNNEI. The CDR3 contains 15 residues. CDR3 in DNA: TGTGCCAGCAGTCCATCCGGGCAGCTCCAAGAGACCCAGTACTTC. Translated, it gives CASSPSGQLQETQYF.

The V gene is TRBV6-2 or TRBV6-3, the J gene TRBJ2-7; perhaps TRBD1 as D (6 bases). In germline, CDR1 is MNHEY, CDR2 SVGEGT. The V and J ends lost 6 bases and 3 bases respectively, with 18 bases between them. The CDR3 is 15 residues long. CDR3 bases: TGTGCCAGCAGGCCTAACTATGGACAGAACTACGAGCAGTACTTC. The encoded protein is CASRPNYGQNYEQYF.